The 21 T cell receptor beta chains below come from one sample, sequenced in a study of blood T cell repertoires in COVID-19. The assay was immunoSEQ multiplex PCR, and TCRdb's table has in-frame clones only and misses some. Of some 96,000 clones in the sample, 90% are singletons; the top ten hold 1.7%. The sequencing sample was made of peripheral blood. These receptors were taken from a man aged 55 to 70 with acute or convalescent COVID-19.

CDR3 in amino acids: CASSLVGVTEAFF. The CDR3 nucleotides are TGCGCCAGCAGCTTGGTTGGAGTAACTGAAGCTTTCTTT. The V call is TRBV5-1, the J call TRBJ1-1; no reliable D call. V was shortened by 0 bases and J by 5 bases, with 8 bases between the two germline ends. Per the germline V gene, CDR1 is SGHRS and CDR2 is YFSETQ. The CDR3 is made up of 13 amino acids.

This clone was detected once. The chain is built from TRBV5-1 and TRBJ1-3; D might be TRBD1 (6 bases). Trimming cost V 0 bases and J 2 bases, with 9 bases left between them. The CDR3 runs 15 residues. Germline V CDR1 and CDR2: SGHRS, YFSETQ. CDR3 loop: CASSLVGAAGNTIYF. CDR3 sequence (DNA): TGCGCCAGCAGCTTGGTGGGGGCGGCTGGAAACACCATATATTTT.

This rearrangement joins TRBV5-8 to TRBJ1-1; D gene uncertain. CDR1 SGHTS and CDR2 YDEGEE come from the germline V gene. This CDR3 has 14 residues. V lost 2 bases to trimming and J lost 0 bases, with 8 bases between them. In nucleotides, the CDR3 is TGTGCCAGCAGCTTCGAGCCCCTGAACACTGAAGCTTTCTTT. Amino acid sequence: CASSFEPLNTEAFF.

The chain carries TRBV30 and TRBJ1-2, with TRBD1 matching 9 bases. Germline lookup yields CDR1 GTSNPN and CDR2 SVGIG (reference sequence). This CDR3 has 17 amino acids. V shed 2 bases and J 2 bases; nucleotides not matched to a gene: 12. The CDR3 DNA follows: TGTGCCTGGAGTACGGCCGGGACAGGGCGAAAGAACTATGGCTACACCTTC. This encodes CAWSTAGTGRKNYGYTF.

This clone has only a few counts. CDR3 nucleotide sequence: TGCGCCAGCAGCTTGCTAGGGGGGGATCAGCCCCAGCATTTT. This translates into CASSLLGGDQPQHF. The V gene is TRBV5-1, the J gene TRBJ1-5; possibly TRBD1 for D (6 bases). CDR1 and CDR2 (germline): SGHRS, YFSETQ. The CDR3 runs to 14 residues. Trimming pared 1 base from V and 5 bases from J, leaving 10 bases between.

The CDR3 nucleotides read TGTGCCAGCAGTTACTCAGGGACTCCGACAGATACGCAGTATTTT. This codes for CASSYSGTPTDTQYF. The chain employs TRBV6-5 and TRBJ2-3, with D tentatively TRBD2 (6 bases). The CDR3 covers 15 residues. The germline V gene encodes CDR1 MNHEY and CDR2 SVGAGI. The germline V and J ends were trimmed by 0 bases and 3 bases, with 10 bases remaining between them.

Notes on this clone: Different DNA sequences within this sample yield the same CDR3. V and J are TRBV19 and TRBJ2-2; 9 bases are a match to TRBD1. The CDR3 is 15 amino acids. The ends lost 8 bases at V and 1 base at J; junction bases unmatched: 5. The V gene's germline CDR1 is LNHDA and CDR2 SQIVND (reference sequence). The CDR3, as DNA: TGTGCCAGTCGGGGGACAGGGCGGAACACCGGGGAGCTGTTTTTT. This translates into CASRGTGRNTGELFF.

The rearrangement joins TRBV6-1 to TRBJ1-2; the match to TRBD1 covers 8 bases. Germline V lookup: CDR1 MNHNS, CDR2 SASEGT. This CDR3 has 14 residues. V gave up 3 bases and J gave up 3 bases; unmatched junction bases: 3. The CDR3 protein is CASSDPGQDYGYTF. The CDR3, as DNA: TGTGCCAGCAGTGACCCGGGACAGGACTATGGCTACACCTTC.

The chain joins TRBV7-9 to TRBJ1-6; possibly TRBD1 for D (6 bases). Trimming took off 5 bases at V and 3 bases at J, with 11 bases between the two ends. Per the germline V gene, CDR1 is SEHNR and CDR2 is FQNEAQ (reference sequence). This CDR3 is 15 amino acids long. This CDR3 is CASSIDRNYNSPLHF. CDR3 coding DNA: TGTGCCAGCAGCATTGACAGGAACTATAATTCACCCCTCCACTTT.

The V gene is TRBV3-1 (or the pseudogene TRBV3-2), the J gene TRBJ1-4, with TRBD1 as a possible D gene (6 bases). The CDR3 runs to 16 residues. Trimming took off 2 bases at V and 8 bases at J, with 18 bases between the two ends. CDR1 is LGHDT, CDR2 YNNKEL, per germline (reference sequence). CDR3 sequence reads: CASSQPGHPLGEKLFF. CDR3 nucleotide sequence: TGTGCCAGCAGCCAACCGGGACACCCCCTCGGAGAAAAACTGTTTTTT.

This clone was detected once. The chain uses TRBV25-1 and TRBJ1-2, with D perhaps matching TRBD1 (5 bases). The V gene lost 5 bases and the J gene lost 1 base, with 11 bases spanning the gap. Germline CDR1 and CDR2: MGHDK and SYGVNS. The CDR3 length is 14 residues. As DNA, the CDR3 is TGTGCCAGCAGTATCGGCAGGGTTAACTATGGCTACACCTTC. This encodes CASSIGRVNYGYTF.

The chain uses TRBV28 and TRBJ1-4; 11 nucleotides agree with TRBD1. The CDR3 consists of 15 residues. The germline gives CDR1 MDHEN, CDR2 SYDVKM. With 7 bases clipped from V and 8 bases from J, the junction kept 9 bases outside the gene matches. CDR3 loop: CASTHSGTGGEKLFF. Here the CDR3 DNA reads TGTGCCAGCACCCACAGCGGGACAGGGGGGGAAAAACTGTTTTTT.

The chain couples TRBV24-1 to TRBJ2-1; 10 bases are shared with TRBD1. The junction had 4 bases not matched to a gene; V was cut back by 5 bases and J by 4 bases. The CDR3 is 15 amino acids. Germline V CDR1 and CDR2: KGHDR, SFDVKD. The CDR3 spells CATSGGGQGYNEQFF. CDR3 DNA: TGTGCCACCAGTGGGGGGGGACAGGGGTACAATGAGCAGTTCTTC.

The genes are TRBV7-8 and TRBJ1-4; TRBD1 aligns across 9 bases. Germline V gene data show CDR1 as SGHVS and CDR2 as FQNEAQ. The J segment lost 7 bases and the V segment lost 3 bases, leaving 0 bases of the junction unmatched. The CDR3 covers 13 residues. The CDR3 protein is CASSLTGGEKLFF. CDR3 DNA: TGTGCCAGCAGCTTGACAGGGGGTGAAAAACTGTTTTTT. Filled out from reference TRBV7-8 and TRBJ1-4, the complete variable domain reads GAGVSQSPRYKVAKRGQDVALRCDPISGHVSLFWYQQALGQGPEFLTYFQNEAQLDKSGLPSDRFFAERPEGSVSTLKIQRTQQEDSAVYLCASSLTGGEKLFFGSGTQLSVL.

CDR3 loop: CASSPWDRGPGYTF. DNA of the CDR3: TGTGCCAGCAGCCCCTGGGACAGGGGGCCTGGCTACACCTTC. This chain connects TRBV5-6 to TRBJ1-2, with 12 bases fitting TRBD1. This CDR3 comprises 14 residues. Per the germline V gene, CDR1 is SGHDT and CDR2 is YYEEEE. The junction had 5 bases not matched to a gene; V was cut back by 4 bases and J by 7 bases. The whole variable domain, filled in from reference TRBV5-6 and TRBJ1-2, reads DAGVTQSPTHLIKTRGQQVTLRCSPKSGHDTVSWYQQALGQGPQFIFQYYEEEERQRGNFPDRFSGHQFPNYSSELNVNALLLGDSALYLCASSPWDRGPGYTFGSGTRLTVV.

The chain couples TRBV28 to TRBJ1-2; the D is unclear. The CDR3 has 14 residues. Germline CDR1 reads MDHEN; CDR2 reads SYDVKM. V was clipped by 3 bases and J by 2 bases, with 10 bases between them. Here the CDR3 reads CASSLGGRNYGYTF. Here the CDR3 DNA reads TGTGCCAGCAGTTTGGGCGGGCGGAACTATGGCTACACCTTC.

The chain couples TRBV19 to TRBJ1-2; D is undetermined. The germline V gene has CDR1 LNHDA and CDR2 SQIVND (reference sequence). V was shortened by 7 bases and J by 3 bases, with 12 bases between the two germline ends. There are 13 residues in the CDR3. For the CDR3, the DNA is TGTGCCAGTATGAGGGCTCCGTACTATGGCTACACCTTC. Translating it yields CASMRAPYYGYTF.

The CDR3 DNA reads as TGTGCCAGCAGTCGTCGACAGGGTTATGGCTACACCTTC. It codes for CASSRRQGYGYTF. The rearrangement links TRBV27 to TRBJ1-2; TRBD1 matches at 7 bases. From germline, CDR1 is MNHEY and CDR2 SMNVEV (reference sequence). Trimming removed 5 bases from V and 5 bases from J; junction bases left unmatched: 5. CDR3 length: 13 amino acids.

The chain joins TRBV12-3 or TRBV12-4 to TRBJ2-3; no clear D. This CDR3 has 13 residues. Trimming left V 3 bases short and J 3 bases short, with 7 bases between. CDR3 sequence (DNA): TGTGCCAGCAGTTTCCAGATTACAGATACGCAGTATTTT. It is translated as CASSFQITDTQYF.

This clone was observed a single time. The chain employs TRBV19 and TRBJ2-5; 9 positions match TRBD2. The ends lost 1 base at V and 2 bases at J; junction bases unmatched: 8. CDR1 is LNHDA and CDR2 is SQIVND in the germline V gene (reference sequence). The CDR3 spans 17 residues. The CDR3 reads CASSIVRLAEKQETQYF. As DNA, the CDR3 is TGTGCCAGTAGTATAGTTCGACTAGCGGAAAAACAAGAGACCCAGTACTTC.

This clone was observed a single time. The chain employs TRBV3-1 (or the pseudogene TRBV3-2) and TRBJ1-5, with 8 bases aligning to TRBD1. Germline lookup yields CDR1 LGHDT and CDR2 YNNKEL (reference sequence). This CDR3 is 16 amino acids long. V gave up 0 bases and J gave up 7 bases; unmatched junction bases: 8. CDR3 residues: CASSQDSGQGRQPQHF. As DNA, the CDR3 is TGTGCCAGCAGCCAAGATAGCGGACAGGGACGACAGCCCCAGCATTTT.